The clone carrying this T cell receptor (beta chain) was observed a few times. This sample was included in a study of patients and donors after allogeneic stem cell transplantation. TCRdb used MiXCR to reprocess the RT-PCR reads, holding one entry per CDR3 protein. This table has roughly 230,000 distinct CDR3 sequences, 13% to 15% appearing once. Trimming cost V 4 bases and J 5 bases; bases outside gene matches: 5. This CDR3 comprises 14 residues. From germline, CDR1 is ENHRY and CDR2 SYGVKD. The receptor was isolated from a human donor who was either an allogeneic HSCT recipient or a stem cell or donor lymphocyte infusion donor (not recorded which). It is not recorded whose cells these are; they may come from a transplant donor. Sequencing was performed on blood, either unsorted or a sorted T cell fraction (not recorded which). This sequence joins TRBV10-3 and TRBJ2-3; 8 bases align to TRBD1. The CDR3 sequence: CAISATGAQDTQYF. The CDR3 nucleotides read TGTGCCATCAGTGCGACAGGGGCGCAAGATACGCAGTATTTT.